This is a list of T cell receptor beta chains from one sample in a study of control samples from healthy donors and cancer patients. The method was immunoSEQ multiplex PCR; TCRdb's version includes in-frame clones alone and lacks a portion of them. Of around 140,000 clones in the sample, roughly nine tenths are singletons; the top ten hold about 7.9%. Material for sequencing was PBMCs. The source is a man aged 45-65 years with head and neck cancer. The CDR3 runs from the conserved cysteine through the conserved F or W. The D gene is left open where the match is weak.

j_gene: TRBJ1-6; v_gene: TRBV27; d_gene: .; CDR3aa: CASSSAVTYNSPLHF; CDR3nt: TGTGCCAGCAGTTCAGCAGTTACCTATAATTCACCCCTCCACTTT
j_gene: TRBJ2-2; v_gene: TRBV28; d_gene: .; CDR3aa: CASSPGTAPGELFF; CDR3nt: TGTGCCAGCAGTCCCGGGACGGCTCCCGGGGAGCTGTTTTTT
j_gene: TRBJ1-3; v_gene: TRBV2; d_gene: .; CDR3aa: CASSVTDGSGNTIYF; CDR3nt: TGTGCCAGCAGTGTAACGGACGGATCTGGAAACACCATATATTTT
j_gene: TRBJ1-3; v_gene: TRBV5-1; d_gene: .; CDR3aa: CASSLGQGNTIYF; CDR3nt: TGCGCCAGCAGCTTAGGCCAGGGAAACACCATATATTTT
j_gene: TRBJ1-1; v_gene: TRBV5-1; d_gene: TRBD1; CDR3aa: CASSLGQGVSEAFF; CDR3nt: TGCGCCAGCAGCTTAGGGCAGGGGGTGTCTGAAGCTTTCTTT
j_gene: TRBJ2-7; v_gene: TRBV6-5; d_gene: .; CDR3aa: CASSYSGDSSYEQYF; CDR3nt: TGTGCCAGCAGTTATTCAGGGGATAGCTCCTACGAGCAGTACTTC
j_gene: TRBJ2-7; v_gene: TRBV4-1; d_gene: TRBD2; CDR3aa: CASSLGSSGEQYF; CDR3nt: TGCGCCAGCAGCCTAGGCTCTAGCGGCGAGCAGTACTTC
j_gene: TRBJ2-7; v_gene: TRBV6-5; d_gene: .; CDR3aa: CASSYYRGSYEQYF; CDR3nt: TGTGCCAGCAGTTACTACAGAGGCTCCTACGAGCAGTACTTC
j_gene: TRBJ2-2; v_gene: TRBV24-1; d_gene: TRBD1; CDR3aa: CATCQSGGTGELFF; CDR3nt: TGTGCCACCTGTCAATCAGGGGGAACCGGGGAGCTGTTTTTT
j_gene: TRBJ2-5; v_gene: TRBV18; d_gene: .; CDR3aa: CASSPPNSQETQYF; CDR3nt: TGTGCCAGCTCACCACCAAACAGTCAAGAGACCCAGTACTTC
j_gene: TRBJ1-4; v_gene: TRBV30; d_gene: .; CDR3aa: CAWAQDSNEKLFF; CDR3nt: TGTGCCTGGGCGCAGGACTCTAATGAAAAACTGTTTTTT